This T cell receptor beta chain was sequenced during a study of shared clonotypes between healthy human individuals. There are 14 residues in the CDR3. Germline V gene lookup returns CDR1 SNHLY and CDR2 FYNNEI. Deletions cut 3 bases from V and 6 bases from J, with 12 bases between. TCRdb's table, derived via immunoSEQ multiplex PCR, lists solely in-frame clones and lacks some. This table holds a few million clones, under 95% found once. The receptor comes from a young man in good health. Some clones in this sample may be carry-over from other donors' samples. Sequencing input: naive CD4+ T cells from PBMCs. Subset noted: CD45RA+ positively selected. The chain uses TRBV2 and TRBJ1-5; tentatively, D is TRBD1 (6 bases). The CDR3 is CASSEGQGSQPQHF. In DNA, the CDR3 is TGTGCCAGCAGTGAGGGTCAGGGGTCTCAGCCCCAGCATTTT.